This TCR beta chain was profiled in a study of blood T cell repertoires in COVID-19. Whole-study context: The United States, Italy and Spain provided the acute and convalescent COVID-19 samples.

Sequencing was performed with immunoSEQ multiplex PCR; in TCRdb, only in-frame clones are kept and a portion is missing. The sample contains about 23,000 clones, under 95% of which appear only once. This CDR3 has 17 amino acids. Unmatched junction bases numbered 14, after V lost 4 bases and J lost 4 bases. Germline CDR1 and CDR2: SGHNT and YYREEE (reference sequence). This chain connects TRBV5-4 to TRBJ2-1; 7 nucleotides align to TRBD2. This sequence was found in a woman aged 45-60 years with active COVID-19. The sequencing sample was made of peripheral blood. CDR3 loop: CASSPVRSSGRYNEQFF. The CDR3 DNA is TGTGCCAGCAGCCCAGTCAGGTCTAGCGGTCGTTACAATGAGCAGTTCTTC.